The clone carrying this T cell receptor (beta chain) was counted once. The assay was immunoSEQ multiplex PCR, and TCRdb's table has in-frame clones only and misses some. The sample has tens of thousands of clones; 92% are singletons. V lost 0 bases, J lost 0 bases, and 9 bases lay in between. Germline assignment: CDR1 GTSNPN and CDR2 SVGIG (reference sequence). The CDR3 spans 16 residues. This record comes from a study of technical replicates of blood from a few donors. The V gene is TRBV30, the J gene TRBJ1-6, with D perhaps TRBD1 (6 bases). This receptor was obtained from a human donor in good health. Some clones in this sample may be carry-over from other donors' samples. The material sequenced was PBMCs. The CDR3, as DNA: TGTGCCTGGAGTGTCAGGGGAAGCTCCTATAATTCACCCCTCCACTTT. It specifies CAWSVRGSSYNSPLHF.